This TCR beta chain was identified in a study of CD8+ T cells in alopecia areata. RNA extraction was followed by reverse transcription into cDNA, which acted as the sequencing template. The method was immunoSEQ multiplex PCR; TCRdb's version includes in-frame clones alone and lacks a portion of them. The sample includes 110,000 or so clones, roughly three fifths of them seen just once. Treatment described: oral pan-JAK inhibitor, 5-10 mg twice daily. From alopecia areata patients, lesional scalp punch biopsies and peripheral blood were collected. This clone was recorded a few times. The target antigen is unknown. The CDR3 has 13 residues. The germline V gene encodes CDR1 LNHDA and CDR2 SQIVND (reference sequence). The junction had 1 base not matched to a gene; V was cut back by 2 bases and J by 6 bases. Study-wide results and caveats: Tofacitinib significantly decreased scalp clonality and expanded CD8+ clones among top 100.

The receptor was derived from a human donor with alopecia areata. The V call is TRBV19, the J call TRBJ1-1; 9 bases are shared with TRBD1. This specimen consisted of CD4+ T cells sorted from blood, obtained at week 24, from a patient treated with tofacitinib. CDR3 DNA sequence: TGTGCCAGTAGTATATGGGACAGGGCTGAAGCTTTCTTT. Its protein is CASSIWDRAEAFF.